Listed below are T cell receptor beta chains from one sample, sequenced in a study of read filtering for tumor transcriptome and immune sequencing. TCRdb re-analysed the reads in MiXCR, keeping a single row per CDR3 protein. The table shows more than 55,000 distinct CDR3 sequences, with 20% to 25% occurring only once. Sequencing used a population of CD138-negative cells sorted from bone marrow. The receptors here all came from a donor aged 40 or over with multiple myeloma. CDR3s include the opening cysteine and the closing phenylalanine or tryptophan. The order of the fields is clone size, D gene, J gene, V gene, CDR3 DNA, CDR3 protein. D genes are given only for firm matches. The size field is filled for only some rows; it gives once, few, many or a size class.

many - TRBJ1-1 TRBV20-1 TGCAGTGCTAGTCCTCGGGGCACTGAAGCTTTCTTT CSASPRGTEAFF
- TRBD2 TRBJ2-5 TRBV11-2 TGTGCCAGCAGCTTAGTTGGTACAGCGGGGGGGCGGGAGACCCAGTACTTC CASSLVGTAGGRETQYF
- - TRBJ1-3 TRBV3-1 TGTGCCAGCAGCCAGAATAGGGCATCTGGAAACACCATATATTTT CASSQNRASGNTIYF
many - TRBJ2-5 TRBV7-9 TGTGCCAGCAGCGGGGGGGGCCATGAGACCCAGTACTTC CASSGGGHETQYF
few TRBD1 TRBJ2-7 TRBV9 TGTGCCAGCAGTCGGGACAGTACCACCTACGAGCAGTACTTC CASSRDSTTYEQYF
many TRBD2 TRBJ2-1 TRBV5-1 TGCGCCAGCAGCTTGGGGGGGACTAGCTCGAATGAGCAGTTCTTC CASSLGGTSSNEQFF
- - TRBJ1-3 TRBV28 TGTGCCAGCCACGACTTGGACGGGTACTCTGGAAACACCATATATTTT CASHDLDGYSGNTIYF
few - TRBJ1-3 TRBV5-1 TGCGCCAGCACCCCGGGGGCAGGGAAAGACTCTGGAAACACCATATATTTT CASTPGAGKDSGNTIYF
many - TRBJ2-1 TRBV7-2 TGTGCCAGCAGCCTCTCCGTTGAGCAGTTCTTC CASSLSVEQFF
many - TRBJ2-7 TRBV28 TGTGCCAGCAGCTTGGACAACTCCTACGAGCAGTACTTC CASSLDNSYEQYF
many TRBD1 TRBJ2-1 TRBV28 TGTGCCAGCAGTTTTAACAGGGGCGACCGCTCCTACAATGAGCAGTTCTTC CASSFNRGDRSYNEQFF
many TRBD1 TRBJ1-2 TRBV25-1 TGTGCCAGCAGTCCTCGGCAGGGGGACGTCCTGCTCAAGGGGAACTATGGCTACACCTTC CASSPRQGDVLLKGNYGYTF
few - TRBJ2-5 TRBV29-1 TGCAGCGTTGAAGAAGTAACTGGAGGGCAAGAGACCCAGTACTTC CSVEEVTGGQETQYF
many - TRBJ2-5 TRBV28 TGTGCCAGCGGCCCGTGGGACACAAGAAAATCGGGGGAGACCCAGTACTTC CASGPWDTRKSGETQYF
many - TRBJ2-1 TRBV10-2 TGCGCCAGCAGCCAACGGTCCAGCGGCTACAATGAGCAGTTCTTC CASSQRSSGYNEQFF